What follows is one TCR beta chain and its context. The antigen is not known. The source of the sample is a study of T cell responses to AZD1222 COVID-19 vaccine. The data were produced by immunoSEQ multiplex PCR, yet TCRdb's version contains in-frame clones alone and is incomplete. The sample lists about 120,000 clones; 75% to 90% were seen once. The study, taken as a whole, reports: CD4 TCRs linked to vaccination spanned spike, dominating at 160-218 and 743-854.

The germline V gene has CDR1 SGHNT and CDR2 YYREEE (reference sequence). Trimming removed 3 bases at V and 0 bases at J, with 11 bases between. CDR3 length: 15 residues. V and J are TRBV5-4 and TRBJ2-3, with D possibly called TRBD1 or TRBD2 (5 bases each). The sequences come from peripheral blood, collected on day 0 of MenACWY control vaccination. This receptor was taken from an adult in good health. The CDR3 bases are TGTGCCAGCAGCTGGGGACCGACTAGCACAGATACGCAGTATTTT. It codes for CASSWGPTSTDTQYF.